The clone carrying this T cell receptor (beta chain) was counted a few times. Exclusion covered patients with other autoimmune diseases or uncontrolled infections (as well as pregnancy or lactation). As diagnostic evidence, clinical symptoms, serum thyroxine, TRAb, thyroid ultrasound and orbital computed tomography were relied upon. The data are from a study of Graves' ophthalmopathy and Graves' hyperthyroidism. Overall study: Cases classed as stable hyperthyroidism had no ophthalmopathy within 18 months of follow-up.

TCR beta CDR3 amplification used RNA transcripts. RT-PCR with HTBI primers came first, then second-round multiplex PCR. From the multiplex PCR reads, TCRdb called clonotypes with MiXCR, one entry per CDR3 protein. The sample lists roughly 1.1 million distinct CDR3 sequences, less than 45% occurring once. The germline V gene has CDR1 SGHRS and CDR2 YFSETQ. V lost 4 bases to trimming and J lost 6 bases, with 19 bases between them. The CDR3 has 16 amino acids. The sequenced material came from peripheral blood or thyroid tissue (not recorded which). This sequence was found in an adult man with Graves' hyperthyroidism. The chain links TRBV5-1 to TRBJ1-4; TRBD1 might be the D (5 bases). CDR3 protein: CASSPRPRGEYEKLFF. For the CDR3, the DNA is TGCGCCAGCAGCCCGAGGCCGCGGGGGGAATATGAAAAACTGTTTTTT.